This T cell receptor (beta chain) was recovered during a study of OX40 agonist ivuxolimab in advanced cancers. Background on the study: Three patients responded partially, comprising one with hepatocellular carcinoma and two with cutaneous melanoma. Whole-study results and caveats: Specificity for antigen went undetermined in the expanded peripheral T cells. Among the lowest peripheral clonal expansion occurred in 0.1-3.0 mg/kg partial responders.

Profiling relied on immunoSEQ multiplex PCR, and the TCRdb table lists in-frame clones only, not all of them. The sample gives 70,000 or so clones, nearly 90% of which show up once; 8% to 11% is in the top ten. Concerning this clone: The antigen remains undetermined.

CDR3 length: 17 residues. The V segment lost 5 bases and the J segment 5 bases; nucleotides outside the gene matches: 9. In germline, CDR1 is SEHNR, CDR2 FQNEAQ (reference sequence). The chain joins TRBV7-9 to TRBJ2-5; 15 bases fit TRBD2. The clonotype comes from an adult with an advanced solid tumor such as melanoma, head and neck, liver or kidney cancer. This specimen consisted of CD4+ or CD8+ T cells sorted from blood, obtained in a trial of the OX40 agonist ivuxolimab. CDR3 loop: CASSRGLAGGLGETQYF. The DNA of the CDR3 is TGTGCCAGCAGCCGAGGACTAGCGGGAGGGCTTGGGGAGACCCAGTACTTC.